This TCR beta chain was identified in a study of shared clonotypes between healthy human individuals. V lost 5 bases and J lost 4, with 12 bases in between. The CDR3 extends over 14 amino acids. Germline CDR1 reads MNHEY; CDR2 reads SVGAGI. Per the study methods: ImmunoSEQ gave junction-only sequences without quality scores, so filtering differed. Clones were read by immunoSEQ multiplex PCR, and TCRdb kept only the in-frame ones, dropping some. V and J calls and clone size are as listed in that table; D and trimming were resolved from the DNA. Here the sample spans a few million clones, more than 90% being singletons. Among the donors, all were Caucasian adults who lived in Nashville, Tennessee.

The chain is built from TRBV6-5 and TRBJ2-1; the D gene is possibly TRBD2 (6 bases). The sample consisted of naive CD4+ T cells sorted from blood. Subset specified: CD45RA+ positively selected. The receptor comes from a man aged 18 to 29 in good health. As DNA, the CDR3 is TGTGCCAGCAGTAGAGGGGCGGGGTACAATGAGCAGTTCTTC. Translated: CASSRGAGYNEQFF.